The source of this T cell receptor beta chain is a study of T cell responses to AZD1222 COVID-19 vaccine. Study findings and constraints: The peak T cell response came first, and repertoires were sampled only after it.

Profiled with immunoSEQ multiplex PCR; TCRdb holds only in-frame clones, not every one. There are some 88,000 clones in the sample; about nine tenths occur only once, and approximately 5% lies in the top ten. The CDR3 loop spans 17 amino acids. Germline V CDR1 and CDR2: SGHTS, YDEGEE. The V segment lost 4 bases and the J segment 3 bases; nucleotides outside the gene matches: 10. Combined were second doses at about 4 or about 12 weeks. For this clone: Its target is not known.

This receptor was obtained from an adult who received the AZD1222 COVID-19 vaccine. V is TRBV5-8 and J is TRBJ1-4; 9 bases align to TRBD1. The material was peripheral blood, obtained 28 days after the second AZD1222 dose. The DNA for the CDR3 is TGTGCCAGCAGCGCAGGACAGGGGAATCGGGCTAATGAAAAACTGTTTTTT. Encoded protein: CASSAGQGNRANEKLFF.